This T cell receptor (beta chain) appears in the sequencing data of a study of shared clonotypes between healthy human individuals. Profiled with immunoSEQ multiplex PCR; TCRdb holds only in-frame clones, not every one. The sample yields 2 million to 3 million clones, more than 90% seen once. This CDR3 region has 15 residues. The germline CDR1 and CDR2 sequences are SQVTM and ANQGSEA. V lost 6 bases to trimming and J lost 0 bases, with 18 bases between them. General study findings and limits: Larger estimated richness was generally recorded for naive subsets relative to memory subsets.

Nashville, Tennessee was home to all donors, who were Caucasian adults. This clone was recorded only once. The antigen remains unidentified. Input material: naive CD4+ T cells sorted from blood. Indicated subset: CD45RA+ positively selected. The clonotype originates from a man younger than 35 in good health. The chain recombines TRBV29-1 with TRBJ2-7, with TRBD1 as a possible D gene (6 bases). CDR3 residues: CSVASTGYSSYEQYF. Written as DNA, the CDR3 is TGCAGCGTAGCCTCGACAGGCTACAGCTCCTACGAGCAGTACTTC.